This TCR beta chain was found in a study of T-cell reconstitution after alpha-beta-depleted transplantation in children. Study-wide results and limits: The main origin of T-cell counts and diversity one year after transplant was newly produced T cells.

Germline CDR1 and CDR2: LGHNA and YNFKEQ. Trimming left V 3 bases short and J 2 bases short, with 22 bases between. This CDR3 comprises 19 residues. Unique molecular identifiers were used to barcode this TCRbeta library. Each CDR3 protein gets one entry after TCRdb re-called the PCR reads with MiXCR. The sample lists around 300,000 distinct CDR3 sequences, 6% to 10% occurring once. This clonotype came up many times. Antigen unknown. The chain couples TRBV4-2 to TRBJ2-2, with D unclear. The material was peripheral blood, obtained 360 days after TCRalphabeta/CD19-depleted stem cell transplant. This TCR came from a female patient aged 2-15 years who had a stem cell transplant for Fanconi anemia, so the T cells may come from the graft donor. The CDR3 reads CASSQRFRWGSLNTGELFF. In DNA form, the CDR3 reads TGTGCCAGCAGCCAGCGTTTTCGTTGGGGAAGCCTAAACACCGGGGAGCTGTTTTTT.